This T cell receptor (beta chain) was documented in a study of human T cells and chemical hapten exposure. Broader study findings: No alteration of TCRs above 1 in 1000 frequency was seen with DPC sensitization. Relative to control repertoires, expanded TCRs gave rise to significantly more large CDR3 similarity clusters.

What the library attached to individual cDNA molecules were unique molecular identifiers. Each CDR3 protein gets one entry after TCRdb re-called the RACE reads with MiXCR. The sample yields about 94,000 distinct CDR3 sequences, about 9.6% seen once. Time point in this sample: patch test 2, 6 weeks after DPC sensitization. Specified treatment: therapeutic diphenylcyclopropenone sensitization with weekly scalp DPC. The study drew its donors from alopecia patients who were 18 to 70 years old and suitable for DPC. This clonotype was detected a few times. What it binds is unknown. The CDR3 sequence is 15 residues long. Germline CDR1 and CDR2: KGHSH and LQKENI. V lost 1 base, J lost 4 bases, and 4 bases stayed unmatched.

The sequence was obtained from a woman in her 40s with alopecia areata. Some clones in this sample may be carry-over from other donors' samples. Specimen: whole blood, collected in connection with sensitization to the hapten diphenylcyclopropenone (DPC). The chain employs TRBV18 and TRBJ2-7; 10 bases fit TRBD1. The CDR3 nucleotides read TGTGCCAGCTCACCACTCAGACAGGGGGCGTACGAGCAGTACTTC. Translated, it gives CASSPLRQGAYEQYF.